This T cell receptor beta chain was sequenced for a study of ipilimumab plus nivolumab after autologous stem cell transplantation. Study background: A median of about 8 nivolumab and roughly 5 ipilimumab doses were given.

V dropped 0 bases and J dropped 2 bases, with 9 bases sitting between them. This CDR3 has 16 residues. From germline, CDR1 is SGDLS and CDR2 YYNGEE. Profiled with immunoSEQ multiplex PCR; TCRdb holds only in-frame clones, not every one. The sample shows about 83,000 clones, approximately 86% of them seen only once. Only one count was recorded for this clone. The clonotype originates from a male donor with diffuse large B-cell lymphoma. The chain recombines TRBV9 with TRBJ2-6; D is possibly TRBD2 (6 bases). Specimen: PBMCs, collected in a trial of ipilimumab plus nivolumab as post-transplant consolidation. This CDR3 is CASSVAWRAGANVLTF. As DNA, the CDR3 is TGTGCCAGCAGCGTAGCTTGGAGGGCTGGGGCCAACGTCCTGACTTTC. The complete variable domain, with remaining parts taken from reference TRBV9 and TRBJ2-6, reads DSGVTQTPKHLITATGQRVTLRCSPRSGDLSVYWYQQSLDQGLQFLIQYYNGEERAKGNILERFSAQQFPDLHSELNLSSLELGDSALYFCASSVAWRAGANVLTFGAGSRLTVL.